The T cell receptor (beta chain) under discussion was sequenced for a study of shared clonotypes between healthy human individuals. Repertoires were generated with immunoSEQ multiplex PCR, while TCRdb's copy carries only in-frame clones and drops some. The sample holds 1.5 million to 2.5 million clones, approximately 94% seen once. Germline CDR1 LNHNV, CDR2 YYDKDF (reference sequence). The CDR3 is 15 residues long. The V end was cut by 1 base, the J end by 6 bases, with 15 bases between. Positive CCR7 selection of CD45RO-negative cells yielded the naive CD8 cells, and terminally differentiated effector memory CD45RA+ cells were excluded.

This receptor was identified in a man between 18 and 35 years old in good health. Sequenced: naive CD8+ T cells sorted from blood. The chain links TRBV15 to TRBJ1-2, with D maybe TRBD1 (5 bases). The CDR3: CATSRVEQGLDGYTF. Written as DNA, the CDR3 is TGTGCCACCAGCAGAGTAGAGCAGGGTCTAGATGGCTACACCTTC. The variable domain in full, completed from reference TRBV15 and TRBJ1-2, reads DAMVIQNPRYQVTQFGKPVTLSCSQTLNHNVMYWYQQKSSQAPKLLFHYYDKDFNNEADTPDNFQSRRPNTSFCFLDIRSPGLGDTAMYLCATSRVEQGLDGYTFGSGTRLTVV.